A single T cell receptor (beta chain) is shown here with its context. Its antigen remains undetermined. Nothing much larger sits one base from this clone, and base qualities are not available. TCR CDR3 regions were amplified from genomic DNA by multiplex PCR using the deep immunoSEQ assay. Extracted genomic DNA from each cell subset was distributed evenly across all wells of several immunoSEQ 96-well plates, and each plate was treated as a replicate. For unsorted PBMC, around 290 ng of genomic DNA, equivalent to around 30,000 T cell genomes, went into each replicate PCR. Genomic DNA from unsorted PBMC was sequenced over ten immunoSEQ deep assay plates. The purified libraries were quantified using a Qubit 3.0 fluorometer, sized with a Bioanalyzer 2100, and then quantified again using the KAPA Library Quantification kit. Every immunoSEQ 96-well plate was sequenced on a dedicated single-read 150-cycle Illumina NextSeq 550 flow cell. Turning to the authors' computational methods: Because only junctional sequences without quality scores were contained in the immunoSEQ output, filtering matching that applied to full-length reads could not be performed. Sequences were annotated with PyIR, a Python wrapper for IgBLAST v1.9, and V/J genes and CDR3 were assigned using IMGT germline references. Reads with weak V/J assignments (E-value above 1e-6), missing CDR3, stop codons, out-of-frame junctions, or ambiguous translated residues were removed. V3J clonotypes were defined by identical inferred V gene, J gene, and CDR3 amino acid sequence. The percentage overlap between two repertoires was calculated by dividing the number of shared unique clonotypes by the size of the smaller repertoire. Repertoire richness was assessed with RTK rarefaction, the Chao1 estimator, and Recon v2.1 estimates of unobserved clonotypes. In its TCRdb copy, this immuneACCESS table keeps in-frame sequences only and misses some clones. Where compared with another copy, unresolved V genes explain less than half of these, and the others have no known cause. The DNA gave D and trimming, while V, J and clone size come from that table. This sample comprises about 490,000 clones, 78% of them detected only once. The top ten constitute 12% of the sample.

The record originates from a study of shared clonotypes between healthy human individuals (dated by TCRdb to the early 2020s). With respect to the entire study: The cohort included a few men and a couple of women between 18 and 49 years of age. Each donor's leukapheresis produced roughly between roughly 0.85 and 9.5 billion PBMCs. Libraries were prepared and TCR repertoires were sequenced by different laboratories using diverse techniques, in order to increase sequencing depth and limit assay-specific biases. The study deeply sequenced blood TCR repertoires of several healthy adults to estimate repertoire size and the extent of clonotype sharing between individuals. Broad study findings and their caveats: Based on pairwise subsampling, the degree of clonotype sharing among donors was expected to be affected by sequencing depth. Sampling was limited to blood, and TCR repertoires in tissue likely differ from TCR repertoires in blood. Because the study included a small number of donors, the genetic and exposure-history diversity represented was limited.

Donors were healthy HIV-negative adults with no recently reported acute infections or vaccinations. All donors were Caucasian adults living in Nashville, Tennessee, USA. For unsorted samples, some 90 million PBMCs were counted and genomic DNA was extracted with the QIAamp DNA Blood Mini kit. After blood collection by leukapheresis, PBMCs were isolated using Ficoll-Histopaque density gradient centrifugation and then cryopreserved in the vapor phase of liquid nitrogen. The clonotype originates from a woman aged 40 to 50 in good health. Some clones in this sample may be carry-over from other donors' samples. Sequenced sample: PBMCs.

The sequenced DNA: TGTGCCAGCAGCAGCTTCGGTCCCTACGAGCAGTACTTC. Its amino acids are CASSSFGPYEQYF. Recombination connected TRBV21-1 to TRBJ2-7; the table's D call TRBD2 went unverified against the DNA. TRBV21-1 corresponds to a pseudogene. Its CDR3 holds 13 amino acids, cysteine through phenylalanine. Of all the DNA, just the CDR3 is kept, 39 bases in frame from base 1.